The subject of this entry is one T cell receptor (beta chain). No antigen is known for it. The CDR3 contains 15 residues. The germline V gene has CDR1 SGHAT and CDR2 FQNNGV. J lost 4 bases, V lost 1 base, and 3 bases had no gene match. Clones were read by immunoSEQ multiplex PCR, and TCRdb kept only the in-frame ones, dropping some. The sample holds 85,000 to 130,000 clones, 85% to 90% seen once. The data were taken from a study of T cell responses to AZD1222 COVID-19 vaccine. General study results and limits: The span of vaccine-associated CD4 TCRs extended across spike, with dominance at 160-218 and 743-854. Increased Spike-specific TCR breadth and depth were observed after two AZD1222 doses. In a largely white British group with more females than males, clonal diversity was possibly underestimated.

The receptor comes from an adult in good health. The genes are TRBV11-2 and TRBJ1-1, with 10 bases aligning to TRBD1. The sample consisted of peripheral blood, taken on day 0 of AZD1222 vaccination. The CDR3 DNA sequence: TGTGCCAGCAGCTTAGTGACAGGGGGCGGCACTGAAGCTTTCTTT. Translation: CASSLVTGGGTEAFF.